This is a list of T cell receptor beta chains from one sample in a study of glioma-infiltrating T cells. From the multiplex PCR reads, TCRdb called clonotypes with MiXCR, one entry per CDR3 protein. The data show about 380,000 distinct CDR3 sequences, with approximately 42% seen just once and about 12% held by the top ten. Material: glioma tissue, nonneoplastic brain tissue, or PBMCs (not recorded which). All receptors derive from a human donor with low-grade glioma or glioblastoma, undergoing nonglioma brain surgery, or in good health (not recorded which). Both conserved end residues are trimmed from each CDR3.

j_call cdr3_length v_call cdr3_aa
TRBJ2-5 14 TRBV11-2 ASSPTGTGGRQTQY
TRBJ2-7 13 TRBV7-9 ASSSRATGTYEQY
TRBJ1-2 11 TRBV27 ASSWTANYGYT
TRBJ2-1 13 TRBV5-1 ASSLTSASYNEQF
TRBJ2-1 12 TRBV28 ASLQATSYNEQF
TRBJ1-5 12 TRBV27 ASSLGRADQPQH
TRBJ1-5 13 TRBV20-1 SARTGGAGDQPQH
TRBJ2-5 14 TRBV27 ASSLIGTGVRETQY
TRBJ2-7 10 TRBV20-1 SASGPSYEQY
- 11 TRBV14 ASSQLGAGTQH
TRBJ2-7 17 TRBV4-1 ASSQANGLAGVQSYEQY
TRBJ2-1 13 TRBV15 ATSRDMDPYNEQF
TRBJ2-2 17 TRBV28 ASSLWSSGRAPNTGELF
TRBJ1-1 12 TRBV7-6 ASSVTLGETEAF
TRBJ1-1 13 TRBV29-1 SVSGGRKVDTEAF
TRBJ2-7 14 TRBV5-6 ASSLDILAVGGEQY
TRBJ2-5 16 TRBV6-2/TRBV6-3 ASSSGTGPTSLRETQY
TRBJ2-1 11 TRBV6-2/TRBV6-3 ASGTVLGNEQF
TRBJ2-6 15 TRBV6-1 ASSSSEGGTGANVLT
TRBJ2-3 10 TRBV7-2 ASSPPGNTQC
TRBJ2-1 14 TRBV6-2/TRBV6-3 ASSNRDYHAYNEQF
TRBJ2-1 11 TRBV12-5 ASGLALHNEQF
TRBJ1-5 12 TRBV29-1 SVDIDLSNQPQH
TRBJ1-5 13 TRBV6-1 ASSDSAGCQQPQH
TRBJ1-1 14 TRBV7-9 ASSTPPGQMNTEAF
TRBJ2-7 14 TRBV7-2 ASSLTSSGNSYEQY
TRBJ1-1 10 TRBV12-3/TRBV12-4 ASSGLGAEAF
TRBJ2-3 12 TRBV6-1 ATATGTSTDTQY
TRBJ1-3 12 TRBV10-3 AIGPGGSGNTIY
TRBJ2-2 11 TRBV29-1 SVQWHQSGELF
TRBJ2-7 11 TRBV29-1 SVAVDRRDEQY
TRBJ2-7 11 TRBV28 ASSPGSSYEQY
TRBJ2-1 11 TRBV4-3 ASSQGIVNEQF
TRBJ1-1 13 TRBV18 ASSPPTGMNTEAF
TRBJ1-2 10 TRBV19 ASSFTAYGYT
TRBJ2-7 9 TRBV6-2/TRBV6-3 ASSSAGEQY
TRBJ2-1 15 TRBV15 ATSRIGEGVGYNEQF
TRBJ2-5 12 TRBV7-6 ASTRTSGRETQY
TRBJ2-1 11 TRBV6-2/TRBV6-3 ASRSSGYNEQF
TRBJ2-3 14 TRBV6-2/TRBV6-3 ASSYSAWIGTDTQY
TRBJ2-7 11 TRBV19 ASSLSPWNEQY
TRBJ1-1 11 TRBV6-1 ASSDRDRFVAF
TRBJ1-2 11 TRBV27 ASRRTGYDFYT
TRBJ1-2 12 TRBV27 ASSPSGGSGGYT
TRBJ2-1 15 TRBV4-2 ASSQVVLAGGYNEQF
TRBJ2-1 13 TRBV29-1 SVPDRGWGYNEQF
TRBJ1-3 13 TRBV7-2 ASSARTGTGNTIY
TRBJ2-7 12 TRBV7-2 ASTLGREGYEQY
TRBJ2-3 10 TRBV10-3 AIRDNTDTQY
TRBJ1-1 12 TRBV28 ASSHRQGISEAF
TRBJ2-5 11 TRBV20-1 SARQGLRETQY
TRBJ2-7 15 TRBV6-2/TRBV6-3 ASSRRLARVGVYEQY
TRBJ2-5 13 TRBV20-1 SASRPDRGLETQY